A single sample is the source of the 12 T cell receptor beta chains below, sequenced in a study of siplizumab effects on memory and regulatory T cells. Profiled with immunoSEQ multiplex PCR; TCRdb holds only in-frame clones, not every one. The sample lists 55,000 to 80,000 clones; 79% were seen once. The source material was memory CD4+ T cells sorted from blood. Every receptor here comes from a human donor in good health.

The chain recombines TRBV5-6 with TRBJ2-2; D not resolved. The germline V gene encodes CDR1 SGHDT and CDR2 YYEEEE. Trimming took off 4 bases at V and 8 bases at J, with 9 bases between the two ends. This CDR3 has 12 residues. This chain's CDR3 is CASSRGVGELFF. The CDR3 nucleotides read TGTGCCAGCAGCCGAGGAGTGGGGGAGCTGTTTTTT.

A remark on this clone: Distinct nucleotide sequences in the sample also encode this CDR3. This rearrangement joins TRBV4-3 to TRBJ1-5; no definite D call. From germline, CDR1 is LGHNA and CDR2 YSLEER. CDR3 length equals 14 residues. V dropped 0 bases and J dropped 4 bases, with 7 bases sitting between them. The CDR3 DNA is TGCGCCAGCAGCCAAGATTTGGGAAATCAGCCCCAGCATTTT. It encodes CASSQDLGNQPQHF.

CDR3 DNA: TGTGCCAGTAGTATCCAGGGGAAAAAGATCGATGGCTACACCTTC. Its translation: CASSIQGKKIDGYTF. V and J are TRBV19 and TRBJ1-2, with D perhaps matching TRBD1 (6 bases). The V and J ends lost 3 bases and 6 bases respectively, with 17 bases between them. In germline, CDR1 is LNHDA, CDR2 SQIVND (reference sequence). This CDR3 contains 15 residues.

This rearrangement joins TRBV7-3 to TRBJ2-1; 7 bases are shared with TRBD1. In germline, CDR1 is SGHTA, CDR2 FQGTGA. The CDR3 sequence is 15 residues long. V trimming: 4 bases; J trimming: 0 bases; junction bases outside the gene matches: 3. The DNA of the CDR3 is TGTGCCAGCAGCTCCGGGACAGACTCCTACAATGAGCAGTTCTTC. Its translation is CASSSGTDSYNEQFF.

About this clone itself: Other DNA sequences in the same sample also yield this CDR3. The chain couples TRBV5-4 to TRBJ2-2; D may be TRBD1 (5 bases). This CDR3 is 15 amino acids long. With 2 bases removed from V and 2 bases from J, the gap between germline ends came to 10 bases. Per germline, CDR1 SGHNT and CDR2 YYREEE (reference sequence). CDR3 amino acids: CASSLGDRNTGELFF. The CDR3, as DNA: TGTGCCAGCAGCTTAGGAGACAGAAACACCGGGGAGCTGTTTTTT.

This clone was observed a handful of times. J is TRBJ1-1 and V is TRBV4-3; no clear D gene. The CDR3 is made up of 14 amino acids. The V gene lost 0 bases and the J gene lost 0 bases, with 5 bases spanning the gap. Germline V gene lookup returns CDR1 LGHNA and CDR2 YSLEER. CDR3 protein: CASSQERLNTEAFF. DNA for the CDR3: TGCGCCAGCAGCCAAGAACGGCTGAACACTGAAGCTTTCTTT.

V usage is TRBV28 and J usage is TRBJ1-3; D may be TRBD1 (6 bases). The CDR3 has 16 residues. Trimming left V 6 bases short and J 0 bases short, with 15 bases between. The germline V gene encodes CDR1 MDHEN and CDR2 SYDVKM. As DNA, the CDR3 is TGTGCCAGCAGACCGGGGGGGCATAACTCTGGAAACACCATATATTTT. It encodes CASRPGGHNSGNTIYF.

This chain connects TRBV18 to TRBJ1-1; 8 bases match TRBD1. Germline CDR1 reads KGHSH; CDR2 reads LQKENI. The CDR3 extends over 15 amino acids. J lost 2 bases, V lost 4 bases, and 6 bases had no gene match. The CDR3 coding sequence is TGTGCCAGCTCACGGCAGGGGGCCCCCAACACTGAAGCTTTCTTT. Translation gives CASSRQGAPNTEAFF.

This clone was counted a single time. This chain connects TRBV27 to TRBJ1-3; the D is unclear. In germline, CDR1 is MNHEY, CDR2 SMNVEV (reference sequence). This CDR3 has 15 amino acids. V was pared by 4 bases and J by 4 bases, with 14 bases between. The chain's CDR3 is CASSSGPGGGNTIYF. In DNA, the CDR3 is TGTGCCAGCAGTTCTGGACCGGGAGGAGGAAACACCATATATTTT.

CDR3 in DNA: TGTGCCAGCAGTTCAAGCGAGGGGCGATCACCCCTCCACTTT. Residues: CASSSSEGRSPLHF. The rearrangement links TRBV6-6 to TRBJ1-6; D is possibly TRBD1 (5 bases). Germline V lookup: CDR1 MNHNY, CDR2 SVGAGI (reference sequence). CDR3 length: 14 amino acids. V was trimmed by 4 bases and J by 10 bases, leaving 14 bases between them.

As for this clone: One end of the junction varies from germline; a read error may be responsible. The rearrangement joins TRBV11-3 to TRBJ1-1; tentatively, D is TRBD1 (6 bases). CDR3 length equals 13 residues. Germline assignment: CDR1 SGHNT and CDR2 YENEEA. As DNA, the CDR3 is TGTGCCAGCAGCTTTGTTCTCGGGGGCGAGCGGGCTTTT. This translates into CASSFVLGGERAF.

This rearrangement joins TRBV7-2 to TRBJ1-1; the D gene is possibly TRBD1 (5 bases). The CDR3 sequence is 15 residues long. V lost 5 bases, J lost 3 bases, and 16 bases lay in between. The germline CDR1 and CDR2 sequences are SGHTA and FQGNSA. DNA of the CDR3: TGTGCCAGCAGCCATACCCACAGGAGTGACACTGAAGCTTTCTTT. The encoded protein is CASSHTHRSDTEAFF.